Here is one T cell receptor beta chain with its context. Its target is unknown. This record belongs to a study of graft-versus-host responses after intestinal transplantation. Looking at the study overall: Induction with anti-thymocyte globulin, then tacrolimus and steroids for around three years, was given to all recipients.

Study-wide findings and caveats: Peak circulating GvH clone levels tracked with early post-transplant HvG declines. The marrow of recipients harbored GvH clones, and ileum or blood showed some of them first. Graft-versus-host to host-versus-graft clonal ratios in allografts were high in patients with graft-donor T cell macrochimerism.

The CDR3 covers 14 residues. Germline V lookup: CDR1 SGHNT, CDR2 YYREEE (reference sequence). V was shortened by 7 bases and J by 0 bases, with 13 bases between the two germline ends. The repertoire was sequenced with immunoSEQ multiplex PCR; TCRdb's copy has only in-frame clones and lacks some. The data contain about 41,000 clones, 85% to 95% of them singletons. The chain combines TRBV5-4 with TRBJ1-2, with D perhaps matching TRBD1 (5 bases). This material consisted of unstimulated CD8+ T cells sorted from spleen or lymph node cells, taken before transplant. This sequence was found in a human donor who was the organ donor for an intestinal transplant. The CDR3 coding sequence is TGTGCCAGCGCCTTAGACAGCGCTAACTATGGCTACACCTTC. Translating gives CASALDSANYGYTF.